The entry below describes one TCR beta chain. The antigen remains undetermined. RNA amounts of about 0.5 to 1 ug underwent reverse transcription with random hexamers. One entry per CDR3 protein results from TCRdb running MiXCR on the immunoSEQ multiplex PCR reads. The sample includes 95,000 to 150,000 distinct CDR3 sequences, roughly 94% of them seen just once. In contrast to the negatively isolated CD8+ and CD4+ T cells, TEMRA cells were FACS-enriched. This specimen belongs to a study of CD8 T cells in Susac syndrome. Study-wide background: When blood was drawn, the patients with Susac syndrome were therapy-naive, on corticosteroids, or on intravenous immunoglobulin alone.

Per germline, CDR1 SGHRS and CDR2 YFSETQ. The CDR3 has 14 amino acids. The V and J ends lost 3 bases and 2 bases, in that order; junction bases with no gene match: 5. The study's findings and limits: Total CD8+ and CD8+ TEMRA repertoires contained over 15 and five Susac-specific public clones, respectively.

The source of this sequence is a human donor with Susac syndrome. J is TRBJ2-7 and V is TRBV5-1, with TRBD2 matching over 7 bases. Sequencing was performed on CD8+ T cells from PBMCs. CDR3 amino acids: CASSWTAGAYEQYF. CDR3 nucleotides: TGCGCCAGCAGCTGGACCGCGGGGGCCTACGAGCAGTACTTC.